This TCR beta chain was sequenced in a study of response to subunit inactivated influenza vaccine. Study findings and constraints: Each seasonal influenza vaccination, the authors suggested, recruits few new T cells.

TCRdb re-called the RT-PCR reads through MiXCR, storing one row per CDR3 protein. This table has about 580,000 distinct CDR3 sequences, 14% appearing once. Points on this clonotype: The target antigen is unknown.

The sequence derives from a man in his forties or fifties who received an inactivated influenza vaccine. The sequencing used PBMCs from blood, collected less than 13 days after vaccination.

CDR3 sequence (DNA): TGTGCCAGCAGTAACGACCGGGACAGGGGTTGGTACGAGCAGTACTTC. Amino acids: CASSNDRDRGWYEQYF. The chain joins TRBV6-5 to TRBJ2-7; 10 bases line up with TRBD1. The CDR3 loop spans 16 amino acids. J was trimmed by 4 bases and V by 5 bases; bases with no gene match: 11. Germline V gene data show CDR1 as MNHEY and CDR2 as SVGAGI.